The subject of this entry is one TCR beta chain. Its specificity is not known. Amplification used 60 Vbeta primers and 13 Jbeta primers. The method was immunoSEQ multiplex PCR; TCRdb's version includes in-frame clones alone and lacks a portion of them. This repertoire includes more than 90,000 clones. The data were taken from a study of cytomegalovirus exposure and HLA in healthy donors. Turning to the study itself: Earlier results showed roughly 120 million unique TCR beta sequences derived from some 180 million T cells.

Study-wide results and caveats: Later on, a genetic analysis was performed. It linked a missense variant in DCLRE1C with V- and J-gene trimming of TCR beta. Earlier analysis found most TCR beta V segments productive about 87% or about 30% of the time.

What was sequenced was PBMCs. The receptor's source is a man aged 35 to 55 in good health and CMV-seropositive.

CDR3 amino acids: CASSMEYEQFF. CDR3 DNA sequence: TGTGCCAGTAGTATGGAGTATGAGCAGTTCTTC. J is TRBJ2-1 and V is TRBV19; D remains ambiguous. Germline V lookup: CDR1 LNHDA, CDR2 SQIVND (reference sequence). Trimming left V 3 bases short and J 8 bases short, with 5 bases between. CDR3 length: 11 amino acids.